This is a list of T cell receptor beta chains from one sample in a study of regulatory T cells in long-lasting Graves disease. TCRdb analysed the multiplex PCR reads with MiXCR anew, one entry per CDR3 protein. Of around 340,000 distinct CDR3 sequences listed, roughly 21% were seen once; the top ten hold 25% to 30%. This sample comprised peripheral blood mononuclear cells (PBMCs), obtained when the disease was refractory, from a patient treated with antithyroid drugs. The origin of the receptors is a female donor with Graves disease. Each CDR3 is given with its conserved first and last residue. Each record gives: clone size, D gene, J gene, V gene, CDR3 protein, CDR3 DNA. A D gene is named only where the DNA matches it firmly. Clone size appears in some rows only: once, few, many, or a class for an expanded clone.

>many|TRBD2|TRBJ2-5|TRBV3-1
CASSQDLPSGILETQYF
TGTGCCAGCAGCCAAGATTTACCTAGCGGGATTTTGGAGACCCAGTACTTC
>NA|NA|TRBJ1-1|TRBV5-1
CASSFGGGQEAFF
TGCGCCAGCAGCTTTGGCGGGGGGCAGGAAGCTTTCTTT
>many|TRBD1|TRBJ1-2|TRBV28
CASSPGTASNYGYTF
TGTGCCAGCAGTCCCGGGACAGCCTCTAACTATGGCTACACCTTC
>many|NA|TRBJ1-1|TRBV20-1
CSARVAGEAFF
TGCAGTGCTAGAGTCGCAGGGGAAGCTTTCTTT
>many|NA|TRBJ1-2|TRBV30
CAWSGEGGYGYTF
TGTGCCTGGAGTGGCGAGGGGGGTTATGGCTACACCTTC
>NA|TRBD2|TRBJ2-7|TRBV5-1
CASSLTSGEAYEQYF
TGCGCCAGCAGCTTGACTAGCGGGGAGGCCTACGAGCAGTACTTC
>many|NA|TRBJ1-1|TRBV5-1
CASSTGQPGSTEAFF
TGCGCCAGCAGCACTGGACAGCCGGGGAGCACTGAAGCTTTCTTT
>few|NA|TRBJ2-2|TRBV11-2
CASSLEGLGTGELFF
TGTGCCAGCAGCTTAGAAGGGCTCGGCACCGGGGAGCTGTTTTTT
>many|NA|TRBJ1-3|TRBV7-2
CASSLALGSGNTIYF
TGTGCCAGCAGCTTAGCGTTGGGGTCTGGAAACACCATATATTTT
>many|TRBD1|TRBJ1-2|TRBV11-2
CASRLKGAAGYGYTF
TGTGCCAGCAGACTGAAGGGGGCCGCGGGCTATGGCTACACCTTC
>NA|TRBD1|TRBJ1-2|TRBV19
CASSFRGTGSRGGYTF
TGTGCCAGTAGTTTCCGGGGGACAGGGAGCAGGGGTGGCTACACCTTC
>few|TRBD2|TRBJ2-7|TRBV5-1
CASSPPGGKSSYEQYF
TGCGCCAGCAGTCCCCCGGGGGGAAAAAGCTCCTACGAGCAGTACTTC
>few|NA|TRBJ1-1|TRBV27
CASSLAGVYTEAFF
TGTGCCAGCAGTTTGGCCGGTGTGTACACTGAAGCTTTCTTT
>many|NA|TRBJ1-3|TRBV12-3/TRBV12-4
CASSLTENTIYF
TGTGCCAGCAGTTTAACTGAAAACACCATATATTTT
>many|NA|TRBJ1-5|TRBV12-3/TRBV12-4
CASSQGAPQPQHF
TGTGCCAGCAGCCAAGGAGCGCCGCAGCCCCAGCATTTT
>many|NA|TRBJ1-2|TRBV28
CASSSTGKGNYGYTF
TGTGCCAGCAGTTCTACAGGGAAGGGAAACTATGGCTACACCTTC
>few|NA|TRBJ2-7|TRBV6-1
CASTNSFYEQYF
TGTGCCAGCACCAACTCGTTCTACGAGCAGTACTTC
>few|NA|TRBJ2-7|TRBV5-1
CASSLLTTGEQYF
TGCGCCAGCAGCTTACTAACGACTGGCGAGCAGTACTTC
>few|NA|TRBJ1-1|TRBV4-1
CASSHVAAKLNTEAFF
TGCGCCAGCAGCCATGTAGCTGCAAAGCTGAACACTGAAGCTTTCTTT
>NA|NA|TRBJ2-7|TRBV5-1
CASSSSVHRSFYEQYF
TGCGCCAGCAGCTCCTCGGTTCATCGATCATTCTACGAGCAGTACTTC
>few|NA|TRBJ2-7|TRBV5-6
CASSLAWQGYYEQYF
TGTGCCAGCAGCTTGGCCTGGCAGGGATACTACGAGCAGTACTTC
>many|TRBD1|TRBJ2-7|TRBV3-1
CASSQLAGGNYEQYF
TGTGCCAGCAGCCAACTGGCAGGGGGCAACTACGAGCAGTACTTC
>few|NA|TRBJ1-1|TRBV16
CASSQSIGSDTEAFF
TGTGCCAGCAGCCAATCTATAGGGTCGGACACTGAAGCTTTCTTT
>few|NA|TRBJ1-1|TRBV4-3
CASSQDMGIMYVF
TGCGCCAGCAGCCAAGATATGGGGATCATGTACGTCTTT
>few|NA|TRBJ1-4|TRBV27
CASSLSQGSNEKLFF
TGTGCCAGCAGTTTATCTCAGGGGTCTAATGAAAAACTGTTTTTT
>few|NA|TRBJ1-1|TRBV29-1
CSVEDLLGGRITEAFF
TGCAGCGTTGAAGATCTTTTGGGGGGGAGGATCACTGAAGCTTTCTTT
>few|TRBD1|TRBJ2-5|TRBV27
CASSSGQGRQETQYF
TGTGCCAGCAGTTCGGGACAGGGAAGACAAGAGACCCAGTACTTC
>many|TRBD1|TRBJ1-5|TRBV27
CASTPGGSNQPQHF
TGTGCCAGCACCCCAGGGGGGTCCAATCAGCCCCAGCATTTT
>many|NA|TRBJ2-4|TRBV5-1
CASSLGQVSNIQYF
TGCGCCAGCAGCTTGGGACAGGTTAGCAACATTCAGTACTTC
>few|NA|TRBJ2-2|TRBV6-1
CATLRGGTGELFF
TGTGCCACCCTCAGGGGAGGAACCGGGGAGCTGTTTTTT
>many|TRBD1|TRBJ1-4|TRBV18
CASSPGQVNEKLFF
TGTGCCAGCAGCCCAGGACAGGTTAATGAAAAACTGTTTTTT